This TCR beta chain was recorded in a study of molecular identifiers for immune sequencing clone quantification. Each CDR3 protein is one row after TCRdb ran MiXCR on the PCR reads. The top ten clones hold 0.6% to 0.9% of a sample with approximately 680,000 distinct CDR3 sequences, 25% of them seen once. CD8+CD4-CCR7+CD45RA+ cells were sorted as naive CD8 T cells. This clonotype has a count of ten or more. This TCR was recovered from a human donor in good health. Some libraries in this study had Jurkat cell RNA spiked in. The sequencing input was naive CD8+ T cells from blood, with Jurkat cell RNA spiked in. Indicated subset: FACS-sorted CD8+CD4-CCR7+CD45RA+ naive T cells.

The CDR3 here is CASSRDRGRNEQYF. The CDR3 nucleotides read TGCGCCAGCAGCCGGGACAGGGGTAGGAACGAGCAGTACTTC. This rearrangement joins TRBV4-3 to TRBJ2-7; 10 bases agree with TRBD1. Trimming took 4 bases from V and 5 from J; bases not matched to a gene: 5. The CDR3 is 14 amino acids. Per germline, CDR1 LGHNA and CDR2 YSLEER.